The next 4 T cell receptor beta chains were all read from a single sample in a study of blood T cells in healthy people across ages (dated by TCRdb to the mid-2010s). The library was built by means of 5' RACE. The run used an Illumina HiSeq 2500. A second PCR of roughly 6 to 11 cycles was run with a J-beta primer mix and a sample-barcoded 5' primer. The raw public data were reprocessed by TCRdb itself: fastp quality trimming at Q25, MiXCR clonotype calling, in-frame beta chains only. Rows are unified per CDR3 protein, each entry keeping the most common DNA and genes. This sample is represented by approximately 1.5 million distinct CDR3 sequences; roughly 43% of them were singletons. Over 3.5% of the sample belongs to the ten largest clones. The material sequenced was blood. The source of these receptors is a woman under 30 in good health.

The rearrangement joins TRBV27 to TRBJ2-2; D is unclear. This CDR3 spans 14 amino acids. V lost 6 bases and J 0 bases, leaving 8 bases between the germline ends. Per the germline V gene, CDR1 is MNHEY and CDR2 is SMNVEV (reference sequence). The CDR3 region has the DNA TGTGCCAGCAGCCCCTTCGCGAACACCGGGGAGCTGTTTTTT. It specifies CASSPFANTGELFF.

To note about this clonotype: The junction does not match germline at one end; this may be a read error. The chain links TRBV12-3 or TRBV12-4 to TRBJ2-3; D unclear. The CDR3 is 13 residues long. CDR3 in DNA: TGTGCCGGCAGTTTCGGCACCGCAGATACGCAGTATTTT. Its translation: CAGSFGTADTQYF.

In its sample, this clonotype was seen a few times. This chain joins TRBV25-1 and TRBJ2-7, with D possibly TRBD2 on 5 matching bases. V was cut by 3 bases and J by 7 bases, with 10 bases left in between. Germline CDR1 and CDR2: MGHDK and SYGVNS. The CDR3 runs 12 residues. DNA for the CDR3: TGTGCCAGCAGTGACTACGGGGATGAGCAGTACTTC. This codes for CASSDYGDEQYF.

The chain has TRBV7-2 and TRBJ1-2; TRBD1 matches 7 bases. The germline CDR1 and CDR2 sequences are SGHTA and FQGNSA. V was pared by 1 base and J by 8 bases, with 4 bases of the junction left unmatched. CDR3 length equals 13 residues. The CDR3 sequence: CASSLERGQGYTF. The CDR3 nucleotides are TGTGCCAGCAGCTTAGAGAGGGGGCAGGGCTACACCTTC.